The entry below describes one TCR beta chain. This record belongs to a study of control samples from healthy donors and cancer patients. Here immunoSEQ multiplex PCR was the method, and the copy in TCRdb shows in-frame clones only, minus some. The table lists 70,000 to 95,000 clones, around 87% of them singletons. Deletions cut 3 bases from V and 7 bases from J, with 9 bases between. The CDR3 loop spans 13 amino acids. The germline CDR1 and CDR2 sequences are KGHSH and LQKENI. Sequenced material: blood. The receptor comes from a man aged 45-60 years in good health. This rearrangement joins TRBV18 to TRBJ1-4; perhaps TRBD1 as D (6 bases). This CDR3 is CASSPRGGEKLFF. The CDR3 DNA follows: TGTGCCAGCTCACCCAGGGGAGGTGAAAAACTGTTTTTT.